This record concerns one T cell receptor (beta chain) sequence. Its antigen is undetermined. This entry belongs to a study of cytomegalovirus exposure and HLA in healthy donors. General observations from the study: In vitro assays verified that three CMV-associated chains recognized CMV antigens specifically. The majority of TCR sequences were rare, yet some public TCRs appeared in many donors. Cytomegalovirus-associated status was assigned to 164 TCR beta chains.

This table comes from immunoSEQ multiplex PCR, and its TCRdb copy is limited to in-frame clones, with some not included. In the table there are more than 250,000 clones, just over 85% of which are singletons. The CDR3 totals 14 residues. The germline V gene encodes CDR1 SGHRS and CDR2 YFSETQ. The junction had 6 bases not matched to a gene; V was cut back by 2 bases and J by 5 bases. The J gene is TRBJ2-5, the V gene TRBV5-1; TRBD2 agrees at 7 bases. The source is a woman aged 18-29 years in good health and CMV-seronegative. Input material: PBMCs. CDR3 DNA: TGCGCCAGCAGCTTTGGGGCGGGAGAGGAGACCCAGTACTTC. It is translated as CASSFGAGEETQYF. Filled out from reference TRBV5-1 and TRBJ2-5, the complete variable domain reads KAGVTQTPRYLIKTRGQQVTLSCSPISGHRSVSWYQQTPGQGLQFLFEYFSETQRNKGNFPGRFSGRQFSNSRSEMNVSTLELGDSALYLCASSFGAGEETQYFGPGTRLLVL.